Presented here are 27 T cell receptor beta chains from one specimen sequenced in a study of T cells in Graves' hyperthyroidism and ophthalmopathy. Amplified TCR beta CDR3 regions came from RNA transcripts. When the TCR CDR3 underwent first-round RT-PCR, the HTBI primer set was used. Each CDR3 protein is one row after TCRdb ran MiXCR on the multiplex PCR reads. The top ten clones hold over 10% of a sample with over 400,000 distinct CDR3 sequences, 14% to 15% of them seen once. The sample comprised blood. The source is a man aged 18-30 years with Graves' ophthalmopathy.

This clonotype was observed many times. The gene calls are TRBV30 and TRBJ2-5; 13 nucleotides agree with TRBD2. Germline CDR1 and CDR2: GTSNPN and SVGIG (reference sequence). V lost 7 bases, J lost 1 base, and 3 bases stayed unmatched. This CDR3 is built from 14 residues. CDR3 loop: CASRTSGGQETQYF. CDR3 in DNA: TGTGCCTCCAGGACTAGCGGGGGCCAAGAGACCCAGTACTTC.

This clonotype appeared many times. The chain recombines TRBV6-2 or TRBV6-3 with TRBJ1-5, with D tentatively TRBD1 (5 bases). Trimming shortened V by 4 bases and J by 5 bases, and 12 bases separated the two germline ends. Germline CDR1 and CDR2: MNHEY and SVGEGT. This CDR3 has 14 residues. The CDR3 spells CASSSDTWDQPQHF. The CDR3 DNA sequence: TGTGCCAGCAGTTCGGACACGTGGGATCAGCCCCAGCATTTT.

This clonotype showed up just a few times. The chain uses TRBV27 and TRBJ2-1; D remains ambiguous. This CDR3 spans 15 amino acids. Germline V gene data show CDR1 as MNHEY and CDR2 as SMNVEV (reference sequence). V shed 6 bases and J shed 0 bases, with 12 bases lying between them. The chain's CDR3 is CASSYSFSSYNEQFF. In DNA, the CDR3 is TGTGCCAGCAGCTATTCCTTTAGCTCCTACAATGAGCAGTTCTTC.

The J gene is TRBJ1-4, the V gene TRBV5-4, with TRBD1 matching over 8 bases. Germline V gene sequence: CDR1 SGHNT, CDR2 YYREEE (reference sequence). The CDR3 sequence is 15 residues long. The V gene end was trimmed by 2 bases and the J gene end by 8 bases; junction bases not matched to a gene: 8. CDR3 nucleotide sequence: TGTGCCAGCAGCTTCCCTCAGGGGGCCAGGGAAAAACTGTTTTTT. Encoded protein: CASSFPQGAREKLFF.

This chain joins TRBV11-2 and TRBJ1-4, with D tentatively TRBD1 (5 bases). The CDR3 totals 13 residues. Germline V lookup: CDR1 SGHAT, CDR2 FQNNGV. Trimming removed 1 base at V and 10 bases at J, with 10 bases between. The CDR3 reads CASSLVGAGKLFF. In DNA, the CDR3 is TGTGCCAGCAGCTTAGTTGGGGCGGGAAAACTGTTTTTT.

There are many counts of this clonotype. The chain recombines TRBV5-1 with TRBJ2-1; 10 positions agree with TRBD1. J gave up 7 bases and V 4 bases, and 11 bases lay outside the gene matches. This CDR3 is built from 16 residues. Per germline, CDR1 SGHRS and CDR2 YFSETQ. The CDR3 nucleotides are TGCGCCAGCAGCAAGGGACAGGGGAGGATACTTAATGAGCAGTTCTTC. Its translation is CASSKGQGRILNEQFF.

This clonotype was seen more than once but under ten times. V gene TRBV4-1 combines with J gene TRBJ1-2, with a possible D match to TRBD1 (6 bases). The CDR3 sequence is 16 residues long. The V end lost 2 bases, the J end lost 2 bases, and 15 bases lay between the germline ends. From germline, CDR1 is MGHRA and CDR2 YSYEKL. CDR3 sequence: CASSQPSDSANYGYTF. CDR3 nucleotides: TGCGCCAGCAGCCAACCCTCGGACAGCGCAAACTATGGCTACACCTTC.

In its sample, this clonotype was seen many times. V usage is TRBV2 and J usage is TRBJ1-5, with 7 positions matching TRBD1. The CDR3 is 18 amino acids. The V gene end was trimmed by 5 bases and the J gene end by 4 bases; junction bases not matched to a gene: 17. The germline V gene encodes CDR1 SNHLY and CDR2 FYNNEI. The CDR3 here is CASSQSRQGFLGNQPQHF. CDR3 nucleotide sequence: TGTGCCAGCAGTCAGAGCCGACAGGGATTCCTAGGGAATCAGCCCCAGCATTTT.

This clonotype was counted a few times. The V gene is TRBV4-1, the J gene TRBJ1-5, with a weak D call TRBD1 (5 bases). CDR3 length: 14 amino acids. Trimming removed 1 base at V and 3 bases at J, with 7 bases between. Looked up from germline, CDR1 is MGHRA and CDR2 is YSYEKL. CDR3 in DNA: TGCGCCAGCAGCCAAGCGGGGCCCAATCAGCCCCAGCATTTT. Encoded protein: CASSQAGPNQPQHF.

The chain is built from TRBV5-5 and TRBJ1-4, with no clear D. CDR1 is SGHKS and CDR2 is YYEKEE in the germline V gene (reference sequence). The V end lost 2 bases, the J end lost 4 bases, and 12 bases lay between the germline ends. The CDR3 covers 15 residues. The CDR3 DNA reads as TGTGCCAGCAGCTTCTTACGGAGTATTAATGAAAAACTGTTTTTT. Amino acids: CASSFLRSINEKLFF.

This chain links TRBV6-1 with TRBJ2-5, with D possibly being TRBD2 (5 bases). The V end was cut by 2 bases, the J end by 1 base, with 8 bases between. There are 14 residues in the CDR3. Per the germline V gene, CDR1 is MNHNS and CDR2 is SASEGT. DNA for the CDR3: TGTGCCAGCAGTGAATGCGGGCCCCAAGAGACCCAGTACTTC. Amino acid sequence: CASSECGPQETQYF.

This clonotype was observed at least ten times. This chain connects TRBV5-1 to TRBJ1-6; a weak D match, TRBD1 (5 bases). CDR3 length equals 15 residues. In germline, CDR1 is SGHRS, CDR2 YFSETQ. V was trimmed by 1 base and J by 8 bases, leaving 13 bases between them. DNA of the CDR3: TGCGCCAGCAGCTTGCATCTTGGGACGGATTCACCCCTCCACTTT. Translation gives CASSLHLGTDSPLHF.

This clonotype has ten or more counts. This chain joins TRBV7-9 and TRBJ2-7; TRBD2 might be the D (5 bases). V shed 1 base and J shed 3 bases, with 13 bases lying between them. The CDR3 length is 15 residues. Looked up from germline, CDR1 is SEHNR and CDR2 is FQNEAQ (reference sequence). CDR3 sequence (DNA): TGTGCCAGCAGCTTAGGGTGGGAGAAGGACTACGAGCAGTACTTC. This encodes CASSLGWEKDYEQYF.

This clonotype has a count of ten or more. The rearrangement joins TRBV7-6 to TRBJ2-7; D is perhaps TRBD2 (6 bases). Germline V gene data show CDR1 as SGHVS and CDR2 as FNYEAQ. This CDR3 is built from 15 residues. The V end was cut by 1 base, the J end by 5 bases, with 15 bases between. The CDR3: CASSLGGGAGDEQYF. In DNA form, the CDR3 reads TGTGCCAGCAGCTTAGGAGGAGGGGCAGGCGACGAGCAGTACTTC.

This clonotype was seen many times. This sequence joins TRBV7-2 and TRBJ1-6; a weak D match, TRBD1 (5 bases). Germline assignment: CDR1 SGHTA and CDR2 FQGNSA. Trimming left V 1 base short and J 6 bases short, with 13 bases between. The CDR3 is made up of 16 amino acids. As DNA, the CDR3 is TGTGCCAGCAGCTTAGGTCGGGACGTGCTTAATTCACCCCTCCACTTT. Translation: CASSLGRDVLNSPLHF.

The J gene is TRBJ2-6, the V gene TRBV6-2 or TRBV6-3, with D tentatively TRBD1 (6 bases). The CDR3 is 11 amino acids. Germline V gene lookup returns CDR1 MNHEY and CDR2 SVGEGT. With 9 bases removed from V and 8 bases from J, the gap between germline ends came to 8 bases. Here the CDR3 reads CASTGSNVLTF. CDR3 DNA sequence: TGTGCCAGTACAGGGTCCAACGTCCTGACTTTC.

This clonotype was counted many times. The chain employs TRBV7-9 and TRBJ2-7, with D possibly called TRBD1 or TRBD2 (6 bases each). The germline V gene encodes CDR1 SEHNR and CDR2 FQNEAQ (reference sequence). V lost 9 bases, J lost 0 bases, and 12 bases lay in between. The CDR3 spans 13 residues. This CDR3 reads CASEGGLSYEQYF. The CDR3 DNA is TGTGCCAGTGAGGGGGGCCTCTCCTACGAGCAGTACTTC.

Many counts were recorded for this clonotype. This chain links TRBV12-3 or TRBV12-4 with TRBJ2-7; TRBD2 is a possible D gene (6 bases). The CDR3 is 11 residues long. Trimming left V 4 bases short and J 8 bases short, with 9 bases between. The CDR3 bases are TGTGCCAGCAGTTCGGGACTCCAGCAGTACTTC. This sequence encodes CASSSGLQQYF.

This clonotype was detected many times. The chain uses TRBV18 and TRBJ2-1; D is perhaps TRBD1 or TRBD2 (5 bases each). The germline gives CDR1 KGHSH, CDR2 LQKENI. CDR3 size: 15 residues. V was cut by 0 bases and J by 9 bases, with 15 bases left in between. CDR3 loop: CASSPPSRGQGEQFF. In DNA form, the CDR3 reads TGTGCCAGCTCACCACCGAGTCGGGGCCAAGGTGAGCAGTTCTTC.

This clonotype has a count of ten or more. The chain employs TRBV2 and TRBJ1-1; the match to TRBD1 covers 9 bases. Looked up from germline, CDR1 is SNHLY and CDR2 is FYNNEI. The CDR3 contains 14 residues. V lost 5 bases and J lost 7; bases outside the gene matches: 8. In DNA, the CDR3 is TGTGCCAGCAGTAAGACAGGGACAGGGATTGAAGCTTTCTTT. Its protein product is CASSKTGTGIEAFF.

CDR3 protein: CASSWERGEQYF. DNA for the CDR3: TGTGCCAGCTCCTGGGAAAGGGGTGAGCAGTACTTC. The rearrangement links TRBV6-1 to TRBJ2-7; D is perhaps TRBD1 (5 bases). V was cut by 8 bases and J by 7 bases, with 15 bases left in between. CDR3 length: 12 residues. Germline V lookup: CDR1 MNHNS, CDR2 SASEGT.

This clonotype was detected many times. This rearrangement joins TRBV4-2 to TRBJ2-3; 9 nucleotides align to TRBD2. Germline lookup yields CDR1 LGHNA and CDR2 YNFKEQ. Unmatched junction bases numbered 11, after V lost 0 bases and J lost 4 bases. The CDR3 sequence is 18 residues long. In nucleotides, the CDR3 is TGTGCCAGCAGCCAAGAATCCGTCCATAGCGGGAGTTCAGATACGCAGTATTTT. Amino acid sequence: CASSQESVHSGSSDTQYF.

This clonotype was picked up a small number of times. The V gene is TRBV20-1, the J gene TRBJ2-7; D is possibly TRBD1 (6 bases). CDR3 length: 13 residues. V shed 6 bases and J shed 3 bases, with 15 bases lying between them. Germline CDR1 reads DFQATT; CDR2 reads SNEGSKA (reference sequence). DNA of the CDR3: TGCAGTGCGAGCGACAGGTTGGGCTACGAGCAGTACTTC. This codes for CSASDRLGYEQYF.

V and J are TRBV6-2 or TRBV6-3 and TRBJ1-1; the D gene is possibly TRBD1 (5 bases). There are 16 residues in the CDR3. Germline CDR1 and CDR2: MNHEY and SVGEGT. V was pared by 0 bases and J by 0 bases, with 11 bases between. CDR3 DNA: TGTGCCAGCAGTTACTCTGTGACAGTTATGAACACTGAAGCTTTCTTT. This sequence encodes CASSYSVTVMNTEAFF.

This clonotype was recorded at least ten times. This rearrangement joins TRBV2 to TRBJ1-5; 7 bases agree with TRBD1. The germline gives CDR1 SNHLY, CDR2 FYNNEI. After removal of 7 bases from V and 5 bases from J, the junction contained 5 bases not matched to a gene. CDR3 length equals 13 residues. CDR3 sequence: CASTRTGDQPQHF. For the CDR3, the DNA is TGTGCCAGCACCCGAACAGGGGATCAGCCCCAGCATTTT. The full variable domain, completed using reference TRBV2 and TRBJ1-5, is EPEVTQTPSHQVTQMGQEVILRCVPISNHLYFYWYRQILGQKVEFLVSFYNNEISEKSEIFDDQFSVERPDGSNFTLKIRSTKLEDSAMYFCASTRTGDQPQHFGDGTRLSIL.

This clonotype was counted between two and nine times. The chain has TRBV2 and TRBJ1-3; weak D call: TRBD1 (6 bases). CDR3 length equals 15 residues. V was clipped by 5 bases and J by 4 bases, with 15 bases between them. The germline V gene has CDR1 SNHLY and CDR2 FYNNEI. CDR3 sequence: CASSPLEGDGNTIYF. The DNA of the CDR3 is TGTGCCAGCAGTCCCCTAGAGGGGGACGGAAACACCATATATTTT. Combining the CDR3 with reference TRBV2 and TRBJ1-3 gives the whole variable domain EPEVTQTPSHQVTQMGQEVILRCVPISNHLYFYWYRQILGQKVEFLVSFYNNEISEKSEIFDDQFSVERPDGSNFTLKIRSTKLEDSAMYFCASSPLEGDGNTIYFGEGSWLTVV.

The chain recombines TRBV6-4 with TRBJ2-3; 10 bases fit TRBD2. V trimming: 5 bases; J trimming: 4 bases; junction bases outside the gene matches: 6. This CDR3 spans 15 amino acids. CDR1 is MRHNA and CDR2 is SNTAGT in the germline V gene. CDR3 loop: CASSSGGLAADTQYF. The CDR3 DNA reads TGTGCCAGCAGTTCCGGAGGACTAGCGGCAGATACGCAGTATTTT.